Listed here is a single T cell receptor beta chain. Mixed chimerism was transient after nonmyeloablative marrow transplants from related graft donors. Germline V CDR1 and CDR2: LGHNA, YSLEER. V lost 4 bases to trimming and J lost 5 bases, with 17 bases between them. There are 15 residues in the CDR3. Profiled with immunoSEQ multiplex PCR; TCRdb holds only in-frame clones, not every one. The table lists about 81,000 clones, 91% of them singletons. The data belong to a study of Tregs in tolerant kidney transplant recipients. The TCR was taken from a human patient who received a combined kidney and bone marrow transplant. Part of the T cells may come from the graft donor. The sample here was CD4+ T cells from blood (PBMCs), taken 24 months after the transplant. The chain recombines TRBV4-3 with TRBJ1-2; a possible D gene is TRBD1 (6 bases). CDR3 in amino acids: CASSRLKGGSYGYTF. The CDR3 DNA is TGCGCCAGCAGCCGTCTTAAAGGGGGTTCGTATGGCTACACCTTC.